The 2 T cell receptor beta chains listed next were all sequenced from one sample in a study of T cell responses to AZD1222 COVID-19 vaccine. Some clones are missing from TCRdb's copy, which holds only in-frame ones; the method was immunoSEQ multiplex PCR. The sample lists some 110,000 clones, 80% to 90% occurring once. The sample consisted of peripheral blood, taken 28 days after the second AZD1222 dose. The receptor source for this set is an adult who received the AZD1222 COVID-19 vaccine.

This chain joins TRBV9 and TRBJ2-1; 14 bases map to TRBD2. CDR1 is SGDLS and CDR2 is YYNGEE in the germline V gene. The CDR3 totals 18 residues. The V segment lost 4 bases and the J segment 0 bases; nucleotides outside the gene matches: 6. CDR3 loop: CASSPWTSGGSSYNEQFF. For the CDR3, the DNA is TGTGCCAGCAGCCCTTGGACTAGCGGGGGGAGCTCCTACAATGAGCAGTTCTTC.

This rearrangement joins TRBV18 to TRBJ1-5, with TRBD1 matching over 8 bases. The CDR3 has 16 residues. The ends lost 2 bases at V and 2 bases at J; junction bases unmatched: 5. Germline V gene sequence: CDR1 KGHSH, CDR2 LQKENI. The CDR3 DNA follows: TGTGCCAGCTCACCAGCAGGGGGCGGTGGCAATCAGCCCCAGCATTTT. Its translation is CASSPAGGGGNQPQHF.